The T cell receptor beta chain under discussion was sequenced for a study of T-cell memory formation after mild COVID-19. Overall study: The study found TCR clusters largely donor specific. Study-level results: Clones that shrank (day 15 to 85) were balanced CD4/CD8, whereas later expanders leaned CD4+. Nothing confirmed that second-wave clones peaking on day 37 were specific for SARS-CoV-2. The main location of contracting CD4+ clones was CM and EM, and that of contracting CD8+ clones was EMRA.

The germline V and J ends were trimmed by 0 bases and 0 bases, with 13 bases remaining between them. The CDR3 contains 16 residues. CDR1 is DFQATT, CDR2 SNEGSKA, per germline (reference sequence). This clonotype was detected only a few times. Its antigen is not known. TCRdb independently ran MiXCR on the 5' RACE reads; one entry per CDR3 protein. The table has hundreds of thousands of distinct CDR3 sequences, 15% seen once. This chain links TRBV20-1 with TRBJ2-3; possible D gene TRBD2, 5 bases. The origin of this receptor is an adult woman who had mild COVID-19 (a few samples of this study predate the infection). Cell type and time point are not known. Sequenced: PBMCs or a T cell subset sorted from them (not recorded which). This chain's CDR3 is CSARDERSGSTDTQYF. CDR3 nucleotides: TGCAGTGCTAGAGATGAGAGGTCGGGGAGCACAGATACGCAGTATTTT.